This TCR beta chain was obtained from a study of blood T cell repertoires in COVID-19. The method was immunoSEQ multiplex PCR; TCRdb's version includes in-frame clones alone and lacks a portion of them. The table records 140,000 or so clones, approximately 80% of them present only once. The TCR was taken from a human donor in a cohort sampled during active COVID-19. Sequencing was performed on peripheral blood.

This CDR3 is CASPPPQGPHAYEQYF. The CDR3 nucleotides read TGTGCAAGCCCACCCCCGCAGGGCCCTCATGCCTACGAGCAGTACTTC. J is TRBJ2-7 and V is TRBV12-2; TRBD1, the table's D call, lacks a check against the DNA. TRBV12-2 is given as a pseudogene. This CDR3 region has 16 residues.